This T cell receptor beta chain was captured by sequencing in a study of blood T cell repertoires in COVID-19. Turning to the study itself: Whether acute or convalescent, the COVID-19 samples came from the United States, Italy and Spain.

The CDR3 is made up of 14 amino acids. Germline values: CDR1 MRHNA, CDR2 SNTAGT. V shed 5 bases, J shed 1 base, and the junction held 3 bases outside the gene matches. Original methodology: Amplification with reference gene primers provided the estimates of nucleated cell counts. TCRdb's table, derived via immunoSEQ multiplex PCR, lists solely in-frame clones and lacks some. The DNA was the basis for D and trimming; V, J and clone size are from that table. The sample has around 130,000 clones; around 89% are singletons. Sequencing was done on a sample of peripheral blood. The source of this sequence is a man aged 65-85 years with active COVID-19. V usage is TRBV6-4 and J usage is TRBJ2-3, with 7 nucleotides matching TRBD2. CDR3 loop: CASSSSGGTDTQYF. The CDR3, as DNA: TGTGCCAGCAGTTCTAGCGGAGGCACAGATACGCAGTATTTT.